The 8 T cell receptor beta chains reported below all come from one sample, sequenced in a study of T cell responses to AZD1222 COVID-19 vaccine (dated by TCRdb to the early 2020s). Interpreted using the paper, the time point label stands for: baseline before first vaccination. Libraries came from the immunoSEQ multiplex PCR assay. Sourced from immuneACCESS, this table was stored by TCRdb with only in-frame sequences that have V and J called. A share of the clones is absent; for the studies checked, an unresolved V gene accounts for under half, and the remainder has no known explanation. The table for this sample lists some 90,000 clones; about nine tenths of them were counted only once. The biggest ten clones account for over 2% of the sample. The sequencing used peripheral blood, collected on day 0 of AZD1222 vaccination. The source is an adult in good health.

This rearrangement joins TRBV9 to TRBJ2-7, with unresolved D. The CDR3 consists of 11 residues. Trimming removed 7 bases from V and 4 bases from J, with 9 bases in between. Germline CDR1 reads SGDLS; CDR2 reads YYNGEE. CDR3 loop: CASGKAYEQYF. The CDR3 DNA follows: TGTGCCAGCGGGAAGGCGTACGAGCAGTACTTC.

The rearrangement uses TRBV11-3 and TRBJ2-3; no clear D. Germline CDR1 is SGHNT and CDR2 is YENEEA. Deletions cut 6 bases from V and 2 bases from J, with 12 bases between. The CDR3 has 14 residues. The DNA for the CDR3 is TGTGCCAGCAGTTATGGGCCGTACACAGATACGCAGTATTTT. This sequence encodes CASSYGPYTDTQYF.

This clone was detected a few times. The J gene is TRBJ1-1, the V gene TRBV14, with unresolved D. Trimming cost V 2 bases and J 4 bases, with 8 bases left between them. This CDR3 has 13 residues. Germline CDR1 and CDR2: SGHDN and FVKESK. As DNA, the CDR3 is TGTGCCAGCAGCCAATATAAGCCCACTGAAGCTTTCTTT. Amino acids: CASSQYKPTEAFF.

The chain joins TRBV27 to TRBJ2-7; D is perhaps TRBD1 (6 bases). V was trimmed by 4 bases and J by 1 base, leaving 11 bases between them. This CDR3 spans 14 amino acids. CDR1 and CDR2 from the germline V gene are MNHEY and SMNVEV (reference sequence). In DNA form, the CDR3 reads TGTGCCAGCAGTTCGCCGGACAGATCCTACGAGCAGTACTTC. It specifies CASSSPDRSYEQYF.

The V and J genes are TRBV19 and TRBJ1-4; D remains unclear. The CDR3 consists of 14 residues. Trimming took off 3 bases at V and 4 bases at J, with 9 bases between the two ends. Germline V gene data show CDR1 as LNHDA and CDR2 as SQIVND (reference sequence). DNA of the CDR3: TGTGCCAGTAGTATCGGCCAGTTTAATGAAAAACTGTTTTTT. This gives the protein CASSIGQFNEKLFF. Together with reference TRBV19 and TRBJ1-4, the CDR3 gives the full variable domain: DGGITQSPKYLFRKEGQNVTLSCEQNLNHDAMYWYRQDPGQGLRLIYYSQIVNDFQKGDIAEGYSVSREKKESFPLTVTSAQKNPTAFYLCASSIGQFNEKLFFGSGTQLSVL.

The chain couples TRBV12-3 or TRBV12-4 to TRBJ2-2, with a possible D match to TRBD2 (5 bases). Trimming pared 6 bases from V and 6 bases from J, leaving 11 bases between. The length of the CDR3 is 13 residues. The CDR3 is CASSPYGAGELFF. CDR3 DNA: TGTGCCAGCAGCCCGTACGGGGCCGGGGAGCTGTTTTTT.

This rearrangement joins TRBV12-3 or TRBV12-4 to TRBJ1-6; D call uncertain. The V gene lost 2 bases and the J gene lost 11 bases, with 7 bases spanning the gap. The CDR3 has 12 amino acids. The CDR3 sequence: CASSLRAAPLHF. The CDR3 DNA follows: TGTGCCAGCAGTTTAAGGGCTGCACCCCTCCACTTT.

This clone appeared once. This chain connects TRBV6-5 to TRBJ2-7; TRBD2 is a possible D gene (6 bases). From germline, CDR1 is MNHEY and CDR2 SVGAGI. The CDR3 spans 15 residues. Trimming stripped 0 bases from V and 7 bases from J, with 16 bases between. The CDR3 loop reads CASSYSIGLGGEQYF. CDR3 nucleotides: TGTGCCAGCAGTTACTCAATAGGCCTGGGGGGTGAGCAGTACTTC.